The T cell receptor (beta chain) described here comes from a study of blood T cell repertoires in COVID-19. CDR1 is SGDLS, CDR2 YYNGEE, per germline. V was cut by 0 bases and J by 7 bases, with 16 bases left in between. The CDR3 covers 16 residues. Original processing methods: Quantification of nucleated cells was approximated via reference gene primer amplification. The protocol was immunoSEQ multiplex PCR, while the TCRdb copy is restricted to in-frame clones and leaves out a portion. That table gives V, J and clone size, and the DNA gave D and trimming. The top ten clones hold approximately 8.6% of a sample with under 250,000 clones, roughly 85% of them seen once.

The sequenced material came from PBMCs or T cells enriched from blood (not recorded which). The sequence was obtained from a woman between 50 and 59 years old with acute COVID-19. The J gene is TRBJ2-2, the V gene TRBV9, with D possibly being TRBD2 (5 bases). The CDR3 DNA sequence: TGTGCCAGCAGCGTAGAATCCGGGGTTGGCTACGGGGAGCTGTTTTTT. Its protein product is CASSVESGVGYGELFF.